Each of the 5 T cell receptor beta chains below was sequenced from the same sample in a study of blood T cell repertoires in COVID-19. Sequencing used immunoSEQ multiplex PCR; TCRdb keeps in-frame clones, though not all of them. The sample gives approximately 200,000 clones, roughly 84% of which show up once; roughly 2% is in the top ten. Sequencing was carried out using peripheral blood. Source of these receptors: a man aged 40-49 years with active or convalescent COVID-19.

The chain joins TRBV30 to TRBJ2-3; D gene uncertain. This CDR3 region has 12 residues. The ends were cut back, 3 bases at V and 0 bases at J, with 4 bases in the middle. Looked up from germline, CDR1 is GTSNPN and CDR2 is SVGIG (reference sequence). The CDR3 loop is CAWSHSTDTQYF. In DNA, the CDR3 is TGTGCCTGGAGCCATAGCACAGATACGCAGTATTTT.

This chain connects TRBV28 to TRBJ1-2; 7 positions match TRBD1. CDR1 and CDR2 (germline): MDHEN, SYDVKM. V dropped 7 bases and J dropped 1; count of bases not matched to a gene: 9. The CDR3 is 15 amino acids. This CDR3 reads CASIPGQRINYGYTF. In nucleotides, the CDR3 is TGTGCCAGCATTCCGGGACAGAGGATTAACTATGGCTACACCTTC.

This sequence joins TRBV7-9 and TRBJ2-1, with 7 bases identical to TRBD1. Germline-derived CDR1 and CDR2 are SEHNR and FQNEAQ (reference sequence). J lost 4 bases, V lost 4 bases, and 4 bases had no gene match. The CDR3 has 14 residues. CDR3 DNA: TGTGCCAGCAGCTCCGGGACAGAATACAATGAGCAGTTCTTC. Translated: CASSSGTEYNEQFF.

The V gene is TRBV7-2, the J gene TRBJ2-7; 8 nucleotides align to TRBD1. V shed 5 bases, J shed 5 bases, and the junction held 8 bases outside the gene matches. The length of the CDR3 is 14 residues. Germline values: CDR1 SGHTA, CDR2 FQGNSA. The DNA of the CDR3 is TGTGCCAGCAGCCCTTGGACAGGGAGCCACGAGCAGTACTTC. It codes for CASSPWTGSHEQYF.

The genes are TRBV6-5 and TRBJ2-3; 8 positions match TRBD1. CDR3 length: 14 residues. V shed 8 bases, J shed 1 base, and the junction held 5 bases outside the gene matches. Germline lookup yields CDR1 MNHEY and CDR2 SVGAGI. The CDR3 bases are TGTGCCAGCGGGACAGGAGAGGGCACAGATACGCAGTATTTT. Its translation is CASGTGEGTDTQYF.